This TCR beta chain was sequenced in a study of T-cell reconstitution after alpha-beta-depleted transplantation in children. Findings and caveats of the study: The study reportedly traced alpha-beta T cells about two months after transplant to several hundred expanded graft clones. Some patients' high day-60 TCRbeta diversity was attributed to recipient cells surviving conditioning. Among T cells one year after transplant, newly produced cells accounted for most counts and diversity.

The CDR3 is 19 residues long. With V trimmed by 0 bases and J by 0 bases, 13 bases remained unmatched. In germline, CDR1 is SGHNT, CDR2 YYREEE (reference sequence). This clonotype was seen only once. The antigen is undetermined. Unique molecular identifiers tagged the TCRbeta library. TCRdb itself ran the PCR reads through MiXCR, one entry per CDR3 protein. There are approximately 500,000 distinct CDR3 sequences in the sample; 25% to 30% occur only once, and under 45% lies in the top ten. J is TRBJ2-7 and V is TRBV5-4; 9 bases line up with TRBD2. This sample comprised PBMCs, obtained before TCRalphabeta/CD19-depleted stem cell transplant. The receptor comes from a boy younger than two with Wiskott-Aldrich syndrome, due to receive a stem cell transplant. The CDR3 nucleotides are TGTGCCAGCAGCTTGGAGGCGGTAATAGCGGGAGCTCCCTCCTACGAGCAGTACTTC. Translation gives CASSLEAVIAGAPSYEQYF.